The next 5 T cell receptor beta chains were all read from a single sample in a study of blood T cell repertoires in COVID-19. Assay: immunoSEQ multiplex PCR; the TCRdb copy retains only in-frame clones and omits some. The table records approximately 350,000 clones, 85% to 90% of them present only once. The sample was peripheral blood. These receptors were obtained from a woman in her 70s with COVID-19, enrolled during active disease.

V usage is TRBV18 and J usage is TRBJ2-7, with D unresolved. The CDR3 runs to 19 residues. Germline CDR1 and CDR2: KGHSH and LQKENI. V was shortened by 3 bases and J by 4 bases, with 28 bases between the two germline ends. The DNA of the CDR3 is TGTGCCAGCTCACCGGTTGGCCCCCCCGAACGTCGACAAAGATACGAGCAGTACTTC. Translation: CASSPVGPPERRQRYEQYF.

The chain has TRBV14 and TRBJ2-7; 8 bases agree with TRBD1. This CDR3 comprises 14 residues. V dropped 2 bases and J dropped 6; count of bases not matched to a gene: 6. Germline V CDR1 and CDR2: SGHDN, FVKESK. The CDR3 DNA follows: TGTGCCAGCAGCCAATGGACAGGGCCAGGCGAGCAGTACTTC. Protein: CASSQWTGPGEQYF. The full variable domain, rest sourced from reference TRBV14 and TRBJ2-7, is EAGVTQFPSHSVIEKGQTVTLRCDPISGHDNLYWYRRVMGKEIKFLLHFVKESKQDESGMPNNRFLAERTGGTYSTLKVQPAELEDSGVYFCASSQWTGPGEQYFGPGTRLTVT.

This CDR3 reads CASSGDRGRNSPLHF. The CDR3 nucleotides are TGCGCCAGCAGCGGGGACAGGGGGCGGAATTCACCCCTCCACTTT. V usage is TRBV5-1 and J usage is TRBJ1-6, with TRBD1 matching over 12 bases. Germline CDR1 reads SGHRS; CDR2 reads YFSETQ. J was trimmed by 7 bases and V by 4 bases; bases with no gene match: 3. The CDR3 contains 15 residues. The full variable domain, rest sourced from reference TRBV5-1 and TRBJ1-6, is KAGVTQTPRYLIKTRGQQVTLSCSPISGHRSVSWYQQTPGQGLQFLFEYFSETQRNKGNFPGRFSGRQFSNSRSEMNVSTLELGDSALYLCASSGDRGRNSPLHFGNGTRLTVT.

The chain joins TRBV6-2 or TRBV6-3 to TRBJ2-1; 11 bases map to TRBD1. Germline CDR1 and CDR2: MNHEY and SVGEGT. With 5 bases clipped from V and 10 bases from J, the junction kept 7 bases outside the gene matches. The CDR3 length is 14 residues. The CDR3, as DNA: TGTGCCAGCAGTACCGGGACAGGGGGTGGGGAGCAGTTCTTC. It codes for CASSTGTGGGEQFF.

This clone was counted only a few times. The J gene is TRBJ1-2, the V gene TRBV12-3 or TRBV12-4; no reliable D call. Trimming left V 7 bases short and J 6 bases short, with 15 bases between. This CDR3 spans 13 amino acids. The CDR3 coding sequence is TGTGCCAGCACCCAGGCACCCTCTAATGGCTACACCTTC. This translates into CASTQAPSNGYTF.